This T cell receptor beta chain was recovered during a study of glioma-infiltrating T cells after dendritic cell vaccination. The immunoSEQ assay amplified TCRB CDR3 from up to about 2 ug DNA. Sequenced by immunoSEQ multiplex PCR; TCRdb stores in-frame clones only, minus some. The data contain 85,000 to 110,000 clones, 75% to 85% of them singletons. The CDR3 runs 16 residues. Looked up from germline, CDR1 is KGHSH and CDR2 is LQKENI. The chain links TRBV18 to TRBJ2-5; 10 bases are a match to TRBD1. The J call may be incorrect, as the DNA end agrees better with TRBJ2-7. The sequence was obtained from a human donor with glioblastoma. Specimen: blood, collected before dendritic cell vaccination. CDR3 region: CASSPTGTGAYYEQYF. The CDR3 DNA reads TGTGCCAGCTCACCTACCGGGACAGGGGCGTATTACGAGCAGTACTTC.